Sequencing of this T cell receptor (beta chain) was carried out in a study of blood T cell repertoires in COVID-19. For the study at large: Some COVID-19 samples were acute and others convalescent; all came from the United States, Italy and Spain.

Germline V CDR1 and CDR2: LNHDA, SQIVND (reference sequence). V lost 4 bases, J lost 7 bases, and 11 bases stayed unmatched. The CDR3 sequence is 16 residues long. Profiling relied on immunoSEQ multiplex PCR, and the TCRdb table lists in-frame clones only, not all of them. The data hold about 150,000 clones, with more than 65% observed a single time. The material sequenced was peripheral blood. The receptor was derived from a woman of 80 years or more with acute or convalescent COVID-19. This chain uses TRBV19 with TRBJ2-1; 9 positions agree with TRBD1. The CDR3, as DNA: TGTGCCAGTAGTACCCTACTCAGGACAGGGGAAAATGAGCAGTTCTTC. It yields the protein CASSTLLRTGENEQFF.